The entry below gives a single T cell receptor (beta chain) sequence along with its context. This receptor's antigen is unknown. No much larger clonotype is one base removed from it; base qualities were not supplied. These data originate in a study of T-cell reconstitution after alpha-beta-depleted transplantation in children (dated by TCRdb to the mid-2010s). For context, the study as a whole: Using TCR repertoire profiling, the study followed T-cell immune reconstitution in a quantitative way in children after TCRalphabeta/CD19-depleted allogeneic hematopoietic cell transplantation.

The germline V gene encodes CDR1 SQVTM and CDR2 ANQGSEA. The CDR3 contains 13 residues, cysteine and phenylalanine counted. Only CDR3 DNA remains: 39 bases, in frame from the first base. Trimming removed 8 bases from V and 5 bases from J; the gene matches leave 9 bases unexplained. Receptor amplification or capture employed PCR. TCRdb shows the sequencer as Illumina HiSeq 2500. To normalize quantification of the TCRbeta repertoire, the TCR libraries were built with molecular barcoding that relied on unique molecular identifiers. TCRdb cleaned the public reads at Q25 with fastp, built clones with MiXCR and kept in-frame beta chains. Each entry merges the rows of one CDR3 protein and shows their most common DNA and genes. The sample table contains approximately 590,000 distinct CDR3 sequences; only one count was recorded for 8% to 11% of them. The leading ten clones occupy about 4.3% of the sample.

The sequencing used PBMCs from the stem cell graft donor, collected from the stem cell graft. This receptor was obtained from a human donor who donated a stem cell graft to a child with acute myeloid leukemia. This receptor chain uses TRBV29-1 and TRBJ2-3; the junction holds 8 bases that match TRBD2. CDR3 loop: CSPERAGGDTQYF. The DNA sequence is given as TGCAGCCCCGAGCGGGCGGGGGGAGATACGCAGTATTTT.